Sequencing of this T cell receptor (beta chain) was carried out in a study of T cell repertoires in cytomegalovirus infection. The overall study: Both CMV infection and a matching HLA type were indicated by public TCR beta signatures. Study outcomes and limitations: CMV carriers having the relevant HLA were flagged by cumulative public TCR beta family frequency.

The V and J ends lost 4 bases and 5 bases, in that order; junction bases with no gene match: 3. The CDR3 length is 14 residues. This clonotype has a count of ten or more. What it binds is unknown. One entry per CDR3 protein, called by TCRdb with MiXCR from the reads. The sample has approximately 910,000 distinct CDR3 sequences, about a third seen once. This specimen consisted of cultured CD8+ T cells from PBMCs, obtained from culture after CMV antigen stimulation. This TCR came from a human donor in good health (CMV status not recorded). Some clones in this sample may be carry-over from other donors' samples. This chain connects TRBV12-3 or TRBV12-4 to TRBJ1-5, with 9 bases identical to TRBD1. CDR3 sequence (DNA): TGTGCCAGCAGTTCCACAGGGGGCGATCAGCCCCAGCATTTT. Translated, it gives CASSSTGGDQPQHF.